These 24 T cell receptor beta chains share one sample of origin, sequenced in a study of blood T cell repertoires in COVID-19. TCRdb's table, derived via immunoSEQ multiplex PCR, lists solely in-frame clones and lacks some. The sample holds some 220,000 clones, 82% seen once. The material sequenced was peripheral blood. The receptors come from a woman between 70 and 85 years old with COVID-19, enrolled during active disease.

The sample holds one count of this clone. V gene TRBV19 combines with J gene TRBJ2-1; 9 nucleotides agree with TRBD2. The V gene end was trimmed by 4 bases and the J gene end by 1 base; junction bases not matched to a gene: 8. This CDR3 region has 17 residues. CDR1 and CDR2 (germline): LNHDA, SQIVND (reference sequence). Here the CDR3 reads CASSRSPAGGSYNEQFF. The CDR3 nucleotides are TGTGCCAGTAGTAGGTCGCCAGCGGGAGGATCCTACAATGAGCAGTTCTTC.

The chain employs TRBV28 and TRBJ1-1, with 7 bases identical to TRBD1. V dropped 7 bases and J dropped 4; count of bases not matched to a gene: 6. Germline V gives CDR1 MDHEN, CDR2 SYDVKM. The CDR3 runs to 13 residues. Here the CDR3 reads CASKKGASTEAFF. CDR3 coding DNA: TGTGCCAGCAAAAAGGGGGCGAGCACTGAAGCTTTCTTT.

V usage is TRBV27 and J usage is TRBJ1-4, with D perhaps TRBD1 (6 bases). The CDR3 covers 14 residues. V dropped 3 bases and J dropped 7 bases, with 12 bases sitting between them. Per the germline V gene, CDR1 is MNHEY and CDR2 is SMNVEV (reference sequence). The CDR3, as DNA: TGTGCCAGCAGTTTGTCAGGGGTGGGTGAAAAACTGTTTTTT. It yields the protein CASSLSGVGEKLFF.

The chain has TRBV5-8 and TRBJ2-6, with a weak D call TRBD2 (5 bases). The CDR3 sequence is 15 residues long. V gave up 4 bases and J gave up 4 bases, with 12 bases separating them. CDR1 is SGHTS and CDR2 is YDEGEE in the germline V gene. As DNA, the CDR3 is TGTGCCAGCAGCCCTCACGGGGTCGGGGCCAACGTCCTGACTTTC. It yields the protein CASSPHGVGANVLTF.

The chain uses TRBV7-9 and TRBJ1-3; no firm D call. Trimming removed 5 bases from V and 0 bases from J, with 14 bases in between. Germline-derived CDR1 and CDR2 are SEHNR and FQNEAQ (reference sequence). This CDR3 is 16 amino acids long. CDR3 nucleotides: TGTGCCAGCAGCAGGGCCTTTAGTATCTCTGGAAACACCATATATTTT. Residues: CASSRAFSISGNTIYF.

This clone appeared a few times. The genes are TRBV4-2 and TRBJ2-2; D not certain. Germline V gene sequence: CDR1 LGHNA, CDR2 YNFKEQ. The V end lost 4 bases, the J end lost 1 base, and 13 bases lay between the germline ends. The CDR3 is 16 residues long. For the CDR3, the DNA is TGTGCCAGCAGCCCACTTTCCGGAGAGAACACCGGGGAGCTGTTTTTT. Amino acids: CASSPLSGENTGELFF.

The chain links TRBV19 to TRBJ2-5; TRBD2 might be the D (5 bases). From germline, CDR1 is LNHDA and CDR2 SQIVND (reference sequence). This CDR3 is 15 amino acids long. The V end lost 7 bases, the J end lost 3 bases, and 18 bases lay between the germline ends. CDR3 nucleotides: TGTGCCAGTAATCGGCAACCAGCGGTAAAAGAGACCCAGTACTTC. This translates into CASNRQPAVKETQYF. Full variable domain (missing parts from reference TRBV19 and TRBJ2-5): DGGITQSPKYLFRKEGQNVTLSCEQNLNHDAMYWYRQDPGQGLRLIYYSQIVNDFQKGDIAEGYSVSREKKESFPLTVTSAQKNPTAFYLCASNRQPAVKETQYFGPGTRLLVL.

DNA of the CDR3: TGTGCCAGCAGTTTGGGGCTGGTACGCACCTACGAGCAGTACTTC. Translating gives CASSLGLVRTYEQYF. The chain couples TRBV28 to TRBJ2-7; D possibly corresponds to TRBD1 (5 bases). The germline V and J ends were trimmed by 3 bases and 2 bases, with 14 bases remaining between them. Per germline, CDR1 MDHEN and CDR2 SYDVKM. CDR3 size: 15 residues.

Points on this clone: The identical CDR3 is also encoded by other nucleotide sequences in the sample. The chain couples TRBV7-9 to TRBJ1-4, with 10 bases matching TRBD1. Germline V lookup: CDR1 SEHNR, CDR2 FQNEAQ (reference sequence). Losses at the gene ends were 4 bases for V and 5 bases for J; bases not matched to a gene: 1. This CDR3 is 14 amino acids long. The CDR3 loop reads CASSSDRGNEKLFF. The CDR3 DNA reads TGTGCCAGCAGCTCGGACAGGGGGAATGAAAAACTGTTTTTT.

The V call is TRBV6-6, the J call TRBJ2-1; 7 bases fit TRBD2. V dropped 4 bases and J dropped 4; count of bases not matched to a gene: 7. Germline CDR1 reads MNHNY; CDR2 reads SVGAGI (reference sequence). The CDR3 has 15 residues. In DNA form, the CDR3 reads TGTGCCAGCAGTTCCGCGGGAGTGACATACAATGAGCAGTTCTTC. This codes for CASSSAGVTYNEQFF.

The chain joins TRBV2 to TRBJ1-2; 7 bases map to TRBD1. Losses at the gene ends were 7 bases for V and 9 bases for J; bases not matched to a gene: 14. CDR1 and CDR2 (germline): SNHLY, FYNNEI. This CDR3 is 14 amino acids long. The CDR3 reads CASTALGQVRRYTF. CDR3 nucleotide sequence: TGTGCCAGCACTGCATTAGGACAGGTTCGTCGCTACACCTTC.

J is TRBJ2-7 and V is TRBV7-2, with D perhaps TRBD2 (5 bases). CDR1 and CDR2 from the germline V gene are SGHTA and FQGNSA. The CDR3 has 14 amino acids. The V and J ends lost 6 bases and 4 bases respectively, with 16 bases between them. CDR3 loop: CASSELAAAYEQYF. The CDR3 DNA is TGTGCCAGCAGTGAGCTAGCTGCCGCTTACGAGCAGTACTTC.

The CDR3 nucleotides are TGTGCCAGCAGCCCGGACAGGGGGATCAAGGGCTACACCTTC. This codes for CASSPDRGIKGYTF. The rearrangement joins TRBV7-9 to TRBJ1-2, with TRBD1 matching 10 bases. The CDR3 is made up of 14 amino acids. The germline gives CDR1 SEHNR, CDR2 FQNEAQ (reference sequence). Trimming removed 5 bases from V and 8 bases from J; junction bases left unmatched: 8.

The CDR3 is CASSQTGGFEAFF. The DNA for the CDR3 is TGTGCCAGCAGCCAAACAGGGGGCTTTGAAGCTTTCTTT. This chain uses TRBV7-9 with TRBJ1-1; 9 nucleotides line up with TRBD1. Germline V gives CDR1 SEHNR, CDR2 FQNEAQ (reference sequence). After removal of 5 bases from V and 7 bases from J, the junction contained 5 bases not matched to a gene. The CDR3 loop spans 13 amino acids.

The chain combines TRBV6-5 with TRBJ1-2, with TRBD1 as a possible D gene (5 bases). From germline, CDR1 is MNHEY and CDR2 SVGAGI. This CDR3 has 15 amino acids. Trimming stripped 0 bases from V and 7 bases from J, with 15 bases between. CDR3 sequence (DNA): TGTGCCAGCAGTTACTCCGCAGGACATCCTACTGGCTACACCTTC. Amino acids: CASSYSAGHPTGYTF.

This chain links TRBV19 with TRBJ1-1; D might be TRBD1 (6 bases). Per the germline V gene, CDR1 is LNHDA and CDR2 is SQIVND (reference sequence). The V and J ends lost 3 bases and 0 bases respectively, with 17 bases between them. This CDR3 is built from 17 residues. CDR3 nucleotide sequence: TGTGCCAGTAGTATCGACATGCGGGGGCAGGTGAACACTGAAGCTTTCTTT. Translating it yields CASSIDMRGQVNTEAFF. Filled out from reference TRBV19 and TRBJ1-1, the complete variable domain reads DGGITQSPKYLFRKEGQNVTLSCEQNLNHDAMYWYRQDPGQGLRLIYYSQIVNDFQKGDIAEGYSVSREKKESFPLTVTSAQKNPTAFYLCASSIDMRGQVNTEAFFGQGTRLTVV.

The chain uses TRBV28 and TRBJ2-7; D is ambiguous. The CDR3 consists of 13 residues. CDR1 is MDHEN, CDR2 SYDVKM, per germline. Trimming shortened V by 2 bases and J by 6 bases, and 11 bases separated the two germline ends. The CDR3 nucleotides are TGTGCCAGCAGTTTACCCGCCCCCGGCGAGCAGTACTTC. Translation gives CASSLPAPGEQYF.

J is TRBJ1-2 and V is TRBV18, with D possibly matching TRBD1 (5 bases). Germline values: CDR1 KGHSH, CDR2 LQKENI. V was shortened by 6 bases and J by 4 bases, with 18 bases between the two germline ends. The CDR3 consists of 15 residues. The CDR3 spells CASSPGSTGVYGYTF. CDR3 coding DNA: TGTGCCAGCTCTCCCGGATCTACGGGGGTCTATGGCTACACCTTC.

V is TRBV19 and J is TRBJ1-2; 11 positions match TRBD1. CDR1 LNHDA and CDR2 SQIVND come from the germline V gene (reference sequence). The CDR3 consists of 16 residues. The V gene end was trimmed by 5 bases and the J gene end by 2 bases; junction bases not matched to a gene: 7. In nucleotides, the CDR3 is TGTGCCAGTAGTCCCCGGACAGGGGGCGGGAACTATGGCTACACCTTC. Encoded protein: CASSPRTGGGNYGYTF.

The CDR3 spells CASSALRQGTKNQPQHF. As DNA, the CDR3 is TGTGCCAGCAGTGCCCTAAGACAAGGAACGAAAAATCAGCCCCAGCATTTT. The genes are TRBV2 and TRBJ1-5; unclear D gene. There are 17 residues in the CDR3. Germline V gives CDR1 SNHLY, CDR2 FYNNEI. V shed 4 bases and J shed 4 bases, with 20 bases lying between them.

This sequence joins TRBV14 and TRBJ1-3, with 9 positions matching TRBD1. The V and J ends lost 4 bases and 0 bases, in that order; junction bases with no gene match: 7. This CDR3 spans 17 amino acids. CDR1 is SGHDN and CDR2 is FVKESK in the germline V gene. The CDR3 protein is CASSPTGGTYSGNTIYF. Written as DNA, the CDR3 is TGTGCCAGCAGCCCGACAGGGGGGACCTACTCTGGAAACACCATATATTTT.

The J gene is TRBJ1-6, the V gene TRBV6-5, with 10 bases fitting TRBD1. Germline V CDR1 and CDR2: MNHEY, SVGAGI. The V segment lost 4 bases and the J segment 9 bases; nucleotides outside the gene matches: 3. The CDR3 is 14 residues long. CDR3 nucleotide sequence: TGTGCCAGCAGTTCCCGGGACAGGGGTTCACCCCTCCACTTT. It specifies CASSSRDRGSPLHF.

The V call is TRBV11-2, the J call TRBJ1-1, with a weak D call TRBD1 (5 bases). V shed 0 bases and J shed 8 bases, with 13 bases lying between them. Germline CDR1 SGHAT, CDR2 FQNNGV. The CDR3 covers 14 residues. The CDR3 DNA reads as TGTGCCAGCAGCTTAGACCCCCGGGGGTCGGAAGCTTTCTTT. The encoded protein is CASSLDPRGSEAFF.

The chain joins TRBV5-1 to TRBJ2-7; 8 nucleotides match TRBD1. The V gene end was trimmed by 0 bases and the J gene end by 7 bases; junction bases not matched to a gene: 12. The germline V gene has CDR1 SGHRS and CDR2 YFSETQ. This CDR3 comprises 16 residues. CDR3 DNA: TGCGCCAGCAGCTTGGTTCCCGGGACAGGAGTTCAAGAGCAGTACTTC. Amino acids: CASSLVPGTGVQEQYF. Full variable domain (remainder filled in from reference TRBV5-1 and TRBJ2-7): KAGVTQTPRYLIKTRGQQVTLSCSPISGHRSVSWYQQTPGQGLQFLFEYFSETQRNKGNFPGRFSGRQFSNSRSEMNVSTLELGDSALYLCASSLVPGTGVQEQYFGPGTRLTVT.